The present T cell receptor beta chain was sequenced within a study of CD8 T cells in ankylosing spondylitis. J gave up 8 bases and V 2 bases, and 13 bases lay outside the gene matches. The CDR3 spans 16 residues. The germline V gene has CDR1 DFQATT and CDR2 SNEGSKA (reference sequence). General study results and limits: Reports say disease-linked clones showed up significantly more in matched ankylosing spondylitis synovial fluid. Fewer than ten highly homologous variants made up a TCR beta motif that seemed to typify ankylosing spondylitis blood. Those disease-linked clones were CD8+; they were also relatively rare in peripheral blood.

A word on this clonotype: The antigen is not known.

Each TCR beta library was made by quantitative 5'-RACE that incorporated molecular barcodes. Via MiXCR, TCRdb re-called the 5' RACE reads, giving one row per CDR3 protein. Of more than 150,000 distinct CDR3 sequences listed, roughly 12% are singletons. The sequence derives from a male donor with ankylosing spondylitis or in good health (not recorded which). This chain links TRBV20-1 with TRBJ2-1; 9 bases map to TRBD1. Sequencing input: blood, either unsorted or a sorted T cell fraction (not recorded which). The CDR3 DNA is TGCAGTGCTAGAAGAGCCGGGACAGGGTTAATCCATGAGCAGTTCTTC. Its translation: CSARRAGTGLIHEQFF.